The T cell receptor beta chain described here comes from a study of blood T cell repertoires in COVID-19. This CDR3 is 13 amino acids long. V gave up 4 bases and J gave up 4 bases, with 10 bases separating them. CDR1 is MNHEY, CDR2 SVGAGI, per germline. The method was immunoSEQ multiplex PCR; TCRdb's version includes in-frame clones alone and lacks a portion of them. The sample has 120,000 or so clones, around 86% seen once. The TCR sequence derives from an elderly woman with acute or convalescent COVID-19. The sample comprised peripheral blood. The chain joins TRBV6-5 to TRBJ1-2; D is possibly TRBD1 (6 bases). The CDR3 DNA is TGTGCCAGCAGTTTACACAGGGTCTATGGCTACACCTTC. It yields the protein CASSLHRVYGYTF.